This entry lists 19 T cell receptor beta chains sequenced from one sample in a study of shared clonotypes between healthy human individuals. Repertoires were generated with immunoSEQ multiplex PCR, while TCRdb's copy carries only in-frame clones and drops some. Of about 300,000 clones in the sample, 74% were seen once. The sample was memory CD4+ T cells sorted from blood. Regarding subset: CD45RA-negative fraction. Every receptor here comes from a man aged 30-40 years in good health.

On this clone: At one end the junction does not follow the germline gene, possibly because of a read error. The rearrangement uses TRBV7-9 and TRBJ2-1, with 7 nucleotides matching TRBD1. Per the germline V gene, CDR1 is SEHNR and CDR2 is FQNEAQ (reference sequence). The CDR3 totals 15 residues. The CDR3 DNA reads as TGTGCCAGCAGGTTAGGGGACAGCCAAAACAATGAGCAGTTCTTC. It codes for CASRLGDSQNNEQFF. The complete variable domain, with remaining parts taken from reference TRBV7-9 and TRBJ2-1, reads DTGVSQNPRHKITKRGQNVTFRCDPISEHNRLYWYRQTLGQGPEFLTYFQNEAQLEKSRLLSDRFSAERPKGSFSTLEIQRTEQGDSAMYLCASRLGDSQNNEQFFGPGTRLTVL.

This clone has more than one count but fewer than ten. The V call is TRBV5-1, the J call TRBJ2-3; D is perhaps TRBD1 (5 bases). V dropped 0 bases and J dropped 3 bases, with 17 bases sitting between them. Germline assignment: CDR1 SGHRS and CDR2 YFSETQ. The CDR3 extends over 17 amino acids. CDR3 in amino acids: CASSLAQGGRATDTQYF. DNA of the CDR3: TGCGCCAGCAGCTTGGCCCAGGGTGGTAGAGCGACAGATACGCAGTATTTT.

The chain is built from TRBV10-3 and TRBJ2-1, with D maybe TRBD1 (5 bases). The CDR3 length is 16 residues. V was cut by 0 bases and J by 1 base, with 10 bases left in between. Germline-derived CDR1 and CDR2 are ENHRY and SYGVKD. As DNA, the CDR3 is TGTGCCATCAGTGAGTCGAGTAGGGGATCCTACAATGAGCAGTTCTTC. Translation: CAISESSRGSYNEQFF.

In its sample, this clone was seen once. This may be a read error, as it is one base from a much larger clone. The V and J genes are TRBV28 and TRBJ2-1, with no clear D. The length of the CDR3 is 11 residues. V lost 6 bases to trimming and J lost 4 bases, with 4 bases between them. Germline values: CDR1 MDHEN, CDR2 SYDVKM. The CDR3 DNA reads TGTGCCAGCAGCACATACAATGAGCAGTTCTTC. Translating it yields CASSTYNEQFF.

This clone was recorded a few times. V and J are TRBV7-2 and TRBJ2-4; a weak D match, TRBD1 (6 bases). CDR3 length: 16 residues. Trimming took off 5 bases at V and 5 bases at J, with 19 bases between the two ends. CDR1 is SGHTA, CDR2 FQGNSA, per germline. CDR3 protein: CASSLYRAFGQNIQYF. In DNA form, the CDR3 reads TGTGCCAGCAGCCTCTACAGGGCTTTTGGCCAAAACATTCAGTACTTC.

This clone was detected only once. The rearrangement joins TRBV25-1 to TRBJ2-3; D is possibly TRBD1 or TRBD2 (6 bases each). V was clipped by 6 bases and J by 4 bases, with 14 bases between them. Looked up from germline, CDR1 is MGHDK and CDR2 is SYGVNS. The CDR3 contains 14 residues. Here the CDR3 DNA reads TGTGCCAGCAGGGTAGAGGGGGGCGCAGATACGCAGTATTTT. It is translated as CASRVEGGADTQYF.

V gene TRBV27 combines with J gene TRBJ1-2; 9 bases are shared with TRBD1. In germline, CDR1 is MNHEY, CDR2 SMNVEV (reference sequence). The CDR3 is 14 amino acids. The V and J ends lost 6 bases and 3 bases, in that order; junction bases with no gene match: 5. DNA of the CDR3: TGTGCCAGCAGCCTGAGGGACAGGGACTATGGCTACACCTTC. Its translation: CASSLRDRDYGYTF.

The V and J genes are TRBV10-2 and TRBJ1-2; D not certain. CDR3 length: 13 residues. V dropped 2 bases and J dropped 3 bases, with 7 bases sitting between them. Per the germline V gene, CDR1 is WSHSY and CDR2 is SAAADI. The CDR3 sequence: CASSERTDYGYTF. CDR3 bases: TGCGCCAGCAGTGAGCGGACTGACTATGGCTACACCTTC.

This clone was picked up one time. The V call is TRBV18, the J call TRBJ1-4; perhaps TRBD1 as D (6 bases). Germline V gene lookup returns CDR1 KGHSH and CDR2 LQKENI. The V gene lost 1 base and the J gene lost 6 bases, with 18 bases spanning the gap. The CDR3 spans 17 residues. The CDR3 loop is CASSPRDTPAPHEKLFF. The CDR3 bases are TGTGCCAGCTCACCACGGGACACCCCGGCCCCTCATGAAAAACTGTTTTTT.

The chain is built from TRBV29-1 and TRBJ2-7; D remains unclear. Germline CDR1 reads SQVTM; CDR2 reads ANQGSEA. The length of the CDR3 is 13 residues. V gave up 5 bases and J gave up 2 bases, with 13 bases separating them. The CDR3 sequence: CSVSSGEPYEQYF. CDR3 sequence (DNA): TGCAGCGTTTCATCCGGAGAACCCTACGAGCAGTACTTC.

The genes are TRBV27 and TRBJ1-1, with a weak D call TRBD1 (5 bases). CDR1 MNHEY and CDR2 SMNVEV come from the germline V gene (reference sequence). The CDR3 spans 16 residues. V lost 3 bases, J lost 0 bases, and 14 bases lay in between. The CDR3 protein is CASSFLPGLMNTEAFF. Written as DNA, the CDR3 is TGTGCCAGCAGTTTTCTACCGGGACTTATGAACACTGAAGCTTTCTTT.

The chain joins TRBV5-1 to TRBJ2-3; 9 positions agree with TRBD2. The germline V gene has CDR1 SGHRS and CDR2 YFSETQ. The CDR3 totals 16 residues. V lost 3 bases, J lost 4 bases, and 9 bases stayed unmatched. CDR3: CASSYGLSGSSDTQYF. CDR3 bases: TGCGCCAGCAGCTATGGCCTTAGCGGGAGTTCAGATACGCAGTATTTT.

The V gene is TRBV11-2, the J gene TRBJ1-4; D not certain. The V end lost 2 bases, the J end lost 7 bases, and 17 bases lay between the germline ends. The germline CDR1 and CDR2 sequences are SGHAT and FQNNGV. CDR3 length equals 16 residues. In nucleotides, the CDR3 is TGTGCCAGCAGCTTATCATTCGGAACAGCCATTGAAAAACTGTTTTTT. Amino acid sequence: CASSLSFGTAIEKLFF.

A remark on this clone: This specimen includes other DNA sequences encoding the same CDR3. This rearrangement joins TRBV20-1 to TRBJ2-7; 10 nucleotides align to TRBD2. This CDR3 region has 11 residues. Germline trimming cut 4 bases from V and 6 bases from J; bases unmatched to any gene: 0. CDR1 DFQATT and CDR2 SNEGSKA come from the germline V gene (reference sequence). This CDR3 reads CSATSGSEQYF. CDR3 coding DNA: TGCAGTGCTACTAGCGGGAGCGAGCAGTACTTC.

This clone was recorded a few times. J is TRBJ1-4 and V is TRBV28; D remains ambiguous. Germline V gene lookup returns CDR1 MDHEN and CDR2 SYDVKM. V was cut by 6 bases and J by 0 bases, with 11 bases left in between. The CDR3 extends over 15 amino acids. CDR3 nucleotide sequence: TGTGCCAGCAGGACTCCCAGCGCAACTAATGAAAAACTGTTTTTT. Protein product: CASRTPSATNEKLFF.

The chain has TRBV5-1 and TRBJ2-3; D is tentatively TRBD1 or TRBD2 (5 bases each). Trimming took 0 bases from V and 2 from J, leaving 10 bases between them. The CDR3 totals 15 residues. Germline V lookup: CDR1 SGHRS, CDR2 YFSETQ. The CDR3 DNA reads TGCGCCAGCAGCTTGGGAGGGACCCACACAGATACGCAGTATTTT. Its translation: CASSLGGTHTDTQYF.

The V and J genes are TRBV2 and TRBJ2-7; no clear D gene. This CDR3 has 12 amino acids. V lost 7 bases to trimming and J lost 2 bases, with 9 bases between them. Germline CDR1 is SNHLY and CDR2 is FYNNEI. The CDR3 protein is CASTRQPYEQYF. As DNA, the CDR3 is TGTGCCAGCACCCGACAACCCTACGAGCAGTACTTC.

The chain carries TRBV27 and TRBJ1-1, with 8 bases identical to TRBD1. Germline lookup yields CDR1 MNHEY and CDR2 SMNVEV (reference sequence). J was trimmed by 8 bases and V by 5 bases; bases with no gene match: 7. The CDR3 consists of 13 residues. Here the CDR3 reads CASSIRGQREAFF. CDR3 DNA: TGTGCCAGCAGTATCAGGGGGCAGAGGGAAGCTTTCTTT.

The chain links TRBV28 to TRBJ2-1; TRBD1 matches at 9 bases. CDR3 length equals 16 residues. The germline CDR1 and CDR2 sequences are MDHEN and SYDVKM. Trimming removed 4 bases from V and 9 bases from J; junction bases left unmatched: 13. As DNA, the CDR3 is TGTGCCAGCAGTTCCCCCGACAGGGGGGTCGGGAGTGAGCAGTTCTTC. Translated: CASSSPDRGVGSEQFF.